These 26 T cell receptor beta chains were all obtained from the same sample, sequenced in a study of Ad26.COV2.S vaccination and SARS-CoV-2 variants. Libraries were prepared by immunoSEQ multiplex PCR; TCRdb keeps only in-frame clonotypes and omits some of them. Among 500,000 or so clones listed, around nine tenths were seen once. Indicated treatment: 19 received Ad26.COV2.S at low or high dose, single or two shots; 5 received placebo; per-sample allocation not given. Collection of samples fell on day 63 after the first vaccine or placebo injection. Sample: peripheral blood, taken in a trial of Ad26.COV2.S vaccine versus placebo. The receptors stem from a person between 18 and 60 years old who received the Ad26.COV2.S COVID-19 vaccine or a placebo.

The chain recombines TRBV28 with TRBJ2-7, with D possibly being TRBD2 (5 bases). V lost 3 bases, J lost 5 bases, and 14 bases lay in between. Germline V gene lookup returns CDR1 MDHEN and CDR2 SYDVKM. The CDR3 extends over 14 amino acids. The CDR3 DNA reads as TGTGCCAGCAGTTTGGGCGGGTCTTGGGACGAGCAGTACTTC. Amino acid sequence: CASSLGGSWDEQYF. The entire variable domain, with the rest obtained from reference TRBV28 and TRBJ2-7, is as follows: DVKVTQSSRYLVKRTGEKVFLECVQDMDHENMFWYRQDPGLGLRLIYFSYDVKMKEKGDIPEGYSVSREKKERFSLILESASTNQTSMYLCASSLGGSWDEQYFGPGTRLTVT.

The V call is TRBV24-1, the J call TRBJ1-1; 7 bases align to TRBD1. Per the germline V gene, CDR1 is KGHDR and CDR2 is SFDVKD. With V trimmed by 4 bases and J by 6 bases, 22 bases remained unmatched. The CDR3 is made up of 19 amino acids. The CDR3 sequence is CATSDLDDGSGDRGAEAFF. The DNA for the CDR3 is TGTGCCACCAGTGACCTCGACGATGGGAGTGGGGACAGAGGCGCTGAAGCTTTCTTT.

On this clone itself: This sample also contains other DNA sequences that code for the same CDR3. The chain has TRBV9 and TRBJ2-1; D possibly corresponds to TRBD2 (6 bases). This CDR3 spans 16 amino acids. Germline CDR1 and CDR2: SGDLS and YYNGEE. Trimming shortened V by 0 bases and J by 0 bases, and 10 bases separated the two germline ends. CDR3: CASSVGPGSSYNEQFF. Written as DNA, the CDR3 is TGTGCCAGCAGCGTAGGGCCCGGGAGCTCCTACAATGAGCAGTTCTTC.

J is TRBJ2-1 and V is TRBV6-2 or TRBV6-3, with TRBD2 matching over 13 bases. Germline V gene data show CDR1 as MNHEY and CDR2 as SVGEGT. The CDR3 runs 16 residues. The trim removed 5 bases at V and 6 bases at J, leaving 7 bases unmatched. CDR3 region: CASSTWTSGSSNEQFF. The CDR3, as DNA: TGTGCCAGCAGTACCTGGACTAGCGGGAGTAGCAATGAGCAGTTCTTC.

The DNA for the CDR3 is TGCGCCAGCAGTGAGGTGCCCCCGGGGCCTGGGGCCAACGTCCTGACTTTC. It codes for CASSEVPPGPGANVLTF. The chain carries TRBV10-2 and TRBJ2-6; D possibly matches TRBD1 or TRBD2 (5 bases each). Germline V gives CDR1 WSHSY, CDR2 SAAADI. The CDR3 contains 17 residues. V dropped 2 bases and J dropped 2 bases, with 13 bases sitting between them.

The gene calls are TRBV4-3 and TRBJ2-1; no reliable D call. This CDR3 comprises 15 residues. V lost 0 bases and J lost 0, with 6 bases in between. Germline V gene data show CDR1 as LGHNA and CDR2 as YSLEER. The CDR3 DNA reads TGCGCCAGCAGCCAAGATCTGGGCTCCTACAATGAGCAGTTCTTC. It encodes CASSQDLGSYNEQFF.

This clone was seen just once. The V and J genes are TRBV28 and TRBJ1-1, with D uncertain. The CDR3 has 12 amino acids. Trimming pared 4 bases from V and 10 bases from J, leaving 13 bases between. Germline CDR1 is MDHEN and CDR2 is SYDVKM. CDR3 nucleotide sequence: TGTGCCAGCAGTTCAATCGGGGAACGAGCTTTCTTT. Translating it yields CASSSIGERAFF.

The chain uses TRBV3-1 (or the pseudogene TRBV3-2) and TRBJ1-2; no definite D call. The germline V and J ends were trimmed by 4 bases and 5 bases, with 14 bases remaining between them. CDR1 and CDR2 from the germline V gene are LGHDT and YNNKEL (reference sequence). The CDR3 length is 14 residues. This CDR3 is CASSPRGMSYGYTF. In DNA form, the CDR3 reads TGTGCCAGCAGCCCCCGAGGGATGTCGTATGGCTACACCTTC.

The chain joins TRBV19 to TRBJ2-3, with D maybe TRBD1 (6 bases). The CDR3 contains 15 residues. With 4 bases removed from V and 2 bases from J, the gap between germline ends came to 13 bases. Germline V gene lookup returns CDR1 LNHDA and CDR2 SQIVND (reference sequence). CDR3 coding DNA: TGTGCCAGTAGTAAGGGAGCAGGGGTCACAGATACGCAGTATTTT. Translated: CASSKGAGVTDTQYF.

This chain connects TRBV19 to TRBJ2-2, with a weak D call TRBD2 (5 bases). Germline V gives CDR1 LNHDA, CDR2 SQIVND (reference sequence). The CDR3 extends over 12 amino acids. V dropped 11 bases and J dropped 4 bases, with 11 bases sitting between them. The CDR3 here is CASGWITGELFF. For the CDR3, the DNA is TGTGCCTCGGGGTGGATCACCGGGGAGCTGTTTTTT.

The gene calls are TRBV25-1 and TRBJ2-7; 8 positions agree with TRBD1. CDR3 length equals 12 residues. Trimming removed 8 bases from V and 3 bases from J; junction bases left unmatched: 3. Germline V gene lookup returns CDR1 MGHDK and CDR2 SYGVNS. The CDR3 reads CASRDRIYEQYF. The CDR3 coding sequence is TGTGCCAGCCGGGACAGGATCTACGAGCAGTACTTC.

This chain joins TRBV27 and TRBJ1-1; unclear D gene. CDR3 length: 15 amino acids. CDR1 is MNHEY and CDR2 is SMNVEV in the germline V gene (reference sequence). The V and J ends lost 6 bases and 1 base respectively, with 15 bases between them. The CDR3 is CASRPFNTGNTEAFF. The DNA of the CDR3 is TGTGCCAGCAGACCTTTTAACACTGGGAACACTGAAGCTTTCTTT.

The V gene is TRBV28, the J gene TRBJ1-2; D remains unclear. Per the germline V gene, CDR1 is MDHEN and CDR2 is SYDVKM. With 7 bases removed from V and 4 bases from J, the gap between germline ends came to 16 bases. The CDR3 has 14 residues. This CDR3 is CASTLLGPGYGYTF. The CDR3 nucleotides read TGTGCCAGCACCCTCCTCGGACCCGGCTATGGCTACACCTTC.

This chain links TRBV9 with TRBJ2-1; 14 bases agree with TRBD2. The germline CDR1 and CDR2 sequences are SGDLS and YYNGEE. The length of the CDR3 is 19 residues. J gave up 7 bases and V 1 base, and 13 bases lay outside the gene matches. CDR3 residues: CASSVSPVGTSGSGNEQFF. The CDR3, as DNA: TGTGCCAGCAGCGTAAGCCCAGTTGGGACTAGCGGGAGTGGAAATGAGCAGTTCTTC.

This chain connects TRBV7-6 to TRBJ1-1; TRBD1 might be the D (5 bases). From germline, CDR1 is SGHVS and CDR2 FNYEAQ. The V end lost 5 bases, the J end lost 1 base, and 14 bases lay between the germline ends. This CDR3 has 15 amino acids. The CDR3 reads CASSRSGTTNTEAFF. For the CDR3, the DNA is TGTGCCAGCAGCCGTTCCGGGACGACGAACACTGAAGCTTTCTTT.

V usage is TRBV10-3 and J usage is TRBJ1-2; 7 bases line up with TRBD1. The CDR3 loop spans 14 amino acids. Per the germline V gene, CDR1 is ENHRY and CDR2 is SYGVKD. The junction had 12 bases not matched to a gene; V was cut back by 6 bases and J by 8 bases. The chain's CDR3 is CAIRVTGATRGYTF. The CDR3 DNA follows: TGTGCCATCAGAGTTACAGGGGCCACTAGGGGCTACACCTTC.

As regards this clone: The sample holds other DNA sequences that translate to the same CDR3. In nucleotides, the CDR3 is TGTGCCAGCTCACCTGGTGTCTCTGGAAACACCATATATTTT. Translating gives CASSPGVSGNTIYF. The gene calls are TRBV18 and TRBJ1-3; D remains unclear. The CDR3 is 14 residues long. CDR1 and CDR2 from the germline V gene are KGHSH and LQKENI. Between the trimmed V and J ends, which lost 3 bases and 0 bases, there was a span of 6 bases.

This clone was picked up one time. The CDR3 here is CASSLSGGLGYTF. The CDR3 DNA is TGTGCCAGCAGCTTAAGCGGGGGCCTTGGCTACACCTTC. The chain recombines TRBV11-1 with TRBJ1-2, with D possibly matching TRBD1 (6 bases). The CDR3 has 13 amino acids. Germline V CDR1 and CDR2: SGHAT, FQDESV (reference sequence). V was clipped by 2 bases and J by 7 bases, with 11 bases between them.

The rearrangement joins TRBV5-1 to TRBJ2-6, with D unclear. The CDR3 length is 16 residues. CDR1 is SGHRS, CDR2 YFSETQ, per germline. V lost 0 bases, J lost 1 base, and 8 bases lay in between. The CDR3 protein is CASSLARPSGANVLTF. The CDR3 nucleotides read TGCGCCAGCAGCTTGGCCAGACCGTCTGGGGCCAACGTCCTGACTTTC.

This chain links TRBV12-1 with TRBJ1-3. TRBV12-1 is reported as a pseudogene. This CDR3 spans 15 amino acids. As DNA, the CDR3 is TGTGCCAGCAGCTTTTGCGAGGCCCCAGGAAACACCATATATTTT. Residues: CASSFCEAPGNTIYF.

CDR3 sequence reads: CASSQSSLTGTQYF. The CDR3 bases are TGTGCCAGCAGCCAATCTTCCTTGACCGGTACGCAGTATTTT. V gene TRBV14 combines with J gene TRBJ2-3; D unresolved. Trimming cost V 2 bases and J 8 bases, with 14 bases left between them. The germline CDR1 and CDR2 sequences are SGHDN and FVKESK. The CDR3 length is 14 residues.

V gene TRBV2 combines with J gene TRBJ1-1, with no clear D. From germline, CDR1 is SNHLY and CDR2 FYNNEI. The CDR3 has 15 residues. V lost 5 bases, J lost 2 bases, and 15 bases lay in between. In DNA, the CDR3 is TGTGCCAGCAGTATAGGGCGACCCGCCAACACTGAAGCTTTCTTT. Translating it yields CASSIGRPANTEAFF.

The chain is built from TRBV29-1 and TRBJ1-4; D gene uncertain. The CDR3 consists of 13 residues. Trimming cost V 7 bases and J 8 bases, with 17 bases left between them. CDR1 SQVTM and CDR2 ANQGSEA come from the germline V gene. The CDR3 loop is CSGGMGLGEKLFF. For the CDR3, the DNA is TGCAGCGGCGGGATGGGCCTCGGGGAAAAACTGTTTTTT.

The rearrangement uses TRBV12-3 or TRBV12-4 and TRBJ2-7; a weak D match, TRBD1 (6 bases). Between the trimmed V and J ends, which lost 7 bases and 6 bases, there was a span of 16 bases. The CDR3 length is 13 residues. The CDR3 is CASTRDRFGEQYF. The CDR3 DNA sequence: TGTGCCAGCACCCGAGACAGGTTCGGCGAGCAGTACTTC.

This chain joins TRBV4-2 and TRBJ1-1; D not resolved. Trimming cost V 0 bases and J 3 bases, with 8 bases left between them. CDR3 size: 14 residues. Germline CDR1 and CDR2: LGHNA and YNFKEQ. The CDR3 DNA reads TGTGCCAGCAGCCAAGAAAGTGGGGACACTGAAGCTTTCTTT. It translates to CASSQESGDTEAFF.

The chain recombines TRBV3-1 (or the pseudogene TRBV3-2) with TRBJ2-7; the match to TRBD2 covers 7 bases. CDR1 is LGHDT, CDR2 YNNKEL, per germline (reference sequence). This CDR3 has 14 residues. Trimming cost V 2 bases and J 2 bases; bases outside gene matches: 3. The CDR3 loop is CASSQWREPYEQYF. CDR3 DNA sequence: TGTGCCAGCAGCCAATGGCGGGAGCCCTACGAGCAGTACTTC.